This T cell receptor (beta chain) came from a study of T-cell memory formation after mild COVID-19. This clonotype was observed a handful of times. Its antigen is currently unknown. The CDR3 runs to 13 residues. Germline CDR1 reads SGHDT; CDR2 reads YYEEEE. V was pared by 7 bases and J by 2 bases, with 12 bases between. Notes on the study in general: Pre-infection memory contained some responding clones, which suggested that cross-reactive memory had joined. The study found contracting CD4+ clones mainly in CM and EM and contracting CD8+ clones in EMRA.

UMIs and sample barcodes were carried by the TCR alpha and TCR beta cDNA libraries that 5'RACE produced using constant-segment primers. TCRdb called the 5' RACE reads again in MiXCR, with one record for every CDR3 protein. The sample lists approximately 60,000 distinct CDR3 sequences, 8% to 9.5% occurring once. The specimen sequenced was PBMCs or a T cell subset sorted from them (not recorded which). The chain has TRBV5-6 and TRBJ2-5; a possible D gene is TRBD2 (6 bases). This receptor was obtained from a man between 18 and 29 years old who had mild COVID-19 (a few samples of this study predate the infection). Cell type and time point are not known. The CDR3 protein is CASHGGVQETQYF. The CDR3 nucleotides read TGTGCCAGCCACGGGGGAGTACAAGAGACCCAGTACTTC.